This T cell receptor beta chain was profiled in a study of naive and memory T cell subsets (dated by TCRdb to about 2017). Looking at the study overall: The study applied an open-source, UMI-based TCR alpha and beta sequencing pipeline to sorted naive and memory peripheral blood T cell subsets. IgG serology results and the functional CMV T cell responses were in complete agreement. RNA was DNase-treated and reverse transcribed with TCR constant-region primers, mostly using SuperScript III.

From the second PCR step onward, the TCR alpha chain libraries and the TCR beta chain libraries were amplified separately. CMV status of each donor was established by measuring IFNgamma production from CD4+ T cells after fresh PBMCs were stimulated overnight with CMV viral lysate. Using Miltenyi beads, CD4 T cells were first positively selected, and CD8 T cells were then positively selected from the CD4-negative fraction. Cells were stained for CD3, CD4, CD8, CD45RA, CD27 and a live/dead dye and were sorted on a BD Aria II into four subsets based on CD45RA and CD27. Blood was obtained from a few healthy volunteers, and the blood from each volunteer was fractionated into CD4 and CD8 T cells and subsequently into four differentiation subsets. About 110 ml of peripheral blood was taken from each donor, and PBMC were separated by density-gradient centrifugation on Ficoll-Paque PLUS. The sorted cells were lysed in RLT buffer, after which RNA was extracted using a Qiagen RNeasy kit and kept at -80 degrees C.

Libraries came from UMI-ligation and nested PCR. The beta constant-region primer was an equimolar mix of two oligonucleotides covering both TRBC1 and TRBC2. A single-stranded oligonucleotide bearing the SP2 primer plus a 12-nucleotide UMI was ligated onto the 3' end of the cDNA by T4 RNA ligase 1. Four rounds of PCR, combining the SP2 primer with nested alpha and beta constant-region primers, were used to amplify the ligated cDNA. Incubation of the ligation reaction was carried out at 16 degrees C for roughly 18-24 hours. PCR2 was typically performed as a SYBR Green qPCR and was stopped at a predetermined threshold so that over-amplification was prevented. Agencourt AMPure XP magnetic beads were used for all purifications after the first. Library amounts were measured by Qubit and library quality was assessed on a TapeStation, where the main peak was expected at around 650 bp. Sequencing of the pooled libraries was done on an Illumina MiSeq using v2 2x251 paired-end kits, which typically yielded roughly 0.95-2.2 million reads per sample. Each sample's library went into the pool at roughly 4.4 nM, and about 5-7.5% PhiX was added to help with cluster recognition. The original pipeline was this. Decombinator assigned V and J genes to Demultiplexor-processed FASTQ reads by tag matching, allowing a single base-pair mismatch. UMIs were used by Collapsinator to correct both sequencing errors and frequency errors arising from PCR heterogeneity. CDR3Translator translated TCRs and extracted CDR3s from the conserved cysteine to the FGXG phenylalanine, flagging non-productive sequences. Gini, Shannon entropy and inverse Simpson indices were calculated on repertoires subsampled to equal numbers of UMI-defined TCRs. Within the linear range, a power law was fitted to clonotype abundance distributions using maximum likelihood. Similar UMI counts, unique TCR numbers and clonal distributions were obtained with the pipeline and with MIGEC on one naive CD8 sample. The repertoires were searched for about 7,300 CMV-associated CDR3 sequences that had been compiled from VDJdb and a published dataset. TCRdb took the public reads, trimmed them with fastp at Q25, ran MiXCR for clone calling and kept in-frame beta chains. Entries are consolidated by CDR3 protein sequence, retaining the most common genes and DNA. For this entry, the V and J calls and clone size follow TCRdb and not the study's own pipeline. The sample has 65,000 to 85,000 distinct CDR3 sequences on record, 10% to 15% of them singletons. Clones ranked in the top ten supply around 0.99% of the sample.

The CDR3 numbers 13 residues from cysteine through phenylalanine. Only CDR3 DNA is held: 39 bases, read in frame from base 1. CDR1 LGHNT and CDR2 FRNRAP were looked up in the germline V gene. V ends up 10 bases short and J 4 bases short, with an unmatched junction base count of 9. The table lists this clonotype with a few counts. The specificity of this receptor is unknown. Per-base qualities were not stored, and no clone one base away is much larger. Results and caveats for the whole study, not just this receptor: After error correction, only a single occurrence was seen for over 85% of naive TCR sequences, so much steeper abundance distributions were produced than in memory subsets. Single alpha or beta chain sequences, rather than paired alpha/beta receptors, were used to define clonotypes. In both CD4 and CD8 cells, going from naive through CM, EM and EMRA, the Gini index went up while Shannon and inverse Simpson diversity went down. TCR abundance followed a power law whose exponent differed between naive and memory subsets but was consistent across the three individuals. RNA-based TCR counts may be affected by expression changes linked to T cell activation and differentiation. The repertoire findings for the naive and memory subsets could not be validated, as no ground truth was available.

The sequence joins TRBV12-5 to TRBJ2-5, with 7 bases in between that match TRBD1. The sample was central memory CD4+ T cells from blood. The intended sense of this specimen's cell subset or site label: central memory, CD45RA- CD27+. The origin of this receptor is a human donor in good health. The CDR3 protein is CATSGGQVETQYF. The bases are TGTGCTACCTCAGGGGGACAAGTAGAGACCCAGTACTTC.